What follows are 15 T cell receptor beta chains derived from one specimen sequenced in a study of glioma-infiltrating T cells after dendritic cell vaccination. Data came from immunoSEQ multiplex PCR; TCRdb stores just in-frame clones and leaves some out. The top ten clones hold about 2.9% of a sample with over 90,000 clones, 85% to 90% of them seen once. Sequences were derived from blood, sampled before dendritic cell vaccination. These receptors were collected from a human donor with glioblastoma.

This clone was seen once. The V call is TRBV4-1, the J call TRBJ1-2; 8 bases line up with TRBD1. The V segment lost 1 base and the J segment 7 bases; nucleotides outside the gene matches: 5. The CDR3 extends over 14 amino acids. Germline loops: CDR1 MGHRA, CDR2 YSYEKL. In DNA, the CDR3 is TGCGCCAGCAGCCAAGGGCCCCAGGGGGCTGGCTACACCTTC. Protein product: CASSQGPQGAGYTF.

The chain has TRBV2 and TRBJ1-1; D is undetermined. V was trimmed by 0 bases and J by 7 bases, leaving 9 bases between them. Germline-derived CDR1 and CDR2 are SNHLY and FYNNEI. The CDR3 is 13 amino acids. CDR3 DNA sequence: TGTGCCAGCAGTGAAGCCCGGAGCAGTGAAGCTTTCTTT. Its translation: CASSEARSSEAFF.

This chain links TRBV5-1 with TRBJ2-1, with 7 nucleotides matching TRBD1. V was pared by 3 bases and J by 2 bases, with 5 bases of the junction left unmatched. CDR3 length: 15 residues. Germline CDR1 and CDR2: SGHRS and YFSETQ. In DNA form, the CDR3 reads TGCGCCAGCAGCTCCCGGGACAGCACCTACAATGAGCAGTTCTTC. Protein sequence: CASSSRDSTYNEQFF. The full variable domain, its missing parts supplied by reference TRBV5-1 and TRBJ2-1, is KAGVTQTPRYLIKTRGQQVTLSCSPISGHRSVSWYQQTPGQGLQFLFEYFSETQRNKGNFPGRFSGRQFSNSRSEMNVSTLELGDSALYLCASSSRDSTYNEQFFGPGTRLTVL.

This chain uses TRBV19 with TRBJ2-6; TRBD1 agrees at 7 bases. Germline V lookup: CDR1 LNHDA, CDR2 SQIVND (reference sequence). V was clipped by 10 bases and J by 0 bases; unmatched bases: 6. This CDR3 region has 15 residues. This chain's CDR3 is CATTDRNSGANVLTF. As DNA, the CDR3 is TGTGCCACTACGGACAGGAACTCTGGGGCCAACGTCCTGACTTTC.

This chain uses TRBV19 with TRBJ1-4; 7 positions match TRBD1. Germline V gene data show CDR1 as LNHDA and CDR2 as SQIVND (reference sequence). This CDR3 is built from 15 residues. V shed 3 bases, J shed 8 bases, and the junction held 9 bases outside the gene matches. The CDR3 protein is CASSMYSPRGEKLFF. CDR3 nucleotides: TGTGCCAGTAGTATGTACTCTCCCAGGGGGGAAAAACTGTTTTTT. The whole variable domain, remainder taken from reference TRBV19 and TRBJ1-4, is DGGITQSPKYLFRKEGQNVTLSCEQNLNHDAMYWYRQDPGQGLRLIYYSQIVNDFQKGDIAEGYSVSREKKESFPLTVTSAQKNPTAFYLCASSMYSPRGEKLFFGSGTQLSVL.

This clone has just a few counts. The chain combines TRBV6-4 with TRBJ2-1; 11 bases are a match to TRBD1. This CDR3 contains 13 residues. After removal of 7 bases from V and 6 bases from J, the junction contained 2 bases not matched to a gene. The germline V gene has CDR1 MRHNA and CDR2 SNTAGT. In DNA, the CDR3 is TGTGCCAGCATGGGGACAGGGGGCAATGAGCAGTTCTTC. Protein: CASMGTGGNEQFF.

A word on this clone: One junction end disagrees with the germline gene, perhaps due to a read error. The chain links TRBV5-6 to TRBJ2-2, with D perhaps TRBD2 (6 bases). CDR3 size: 14 residues. Germline lookup yields CDR1 SGHDT and CDR2 YYEEEE. The DNA for the CDR3 is TGTGCCAGCACCTTAGATCCGAGCACCGGGGGGCTGTTTTTT. Translating it yields CASTLDPSTGGLFF.

The V call is TRBV30, the J call TRBJ2-7, with 10 bases identical to TRBD1. The CDR3 extends over 11 amino acids. V was clipped by 7 bases and J by 6 bases; unmatched bases: 3. Germline V lookup: CDR1 GTSNPN, CDR2 SVGIG (reference sequence). The CDR3 loop reads CASGQGGEQYF. CDR3 DNA: TGTGCCTCCGGACAGGGGGGCGAGCAGTACTTC.

The rearrangement joins TRBV5-1 to TRBJ2-4, with TRBD2 matching over 8 bases. The J segment lost 15 bases and the V segment lost 0 bases, leaving 8 bases of the junction unmatched. The CDR3 is 13 residues long. Germline CDR1 is SGHRS and CDR2 is YFSETQ. The CDR3 is CASSLDTGGLRYF. The CDR3 DNA is TGCGCCAGCAGCTTGGATACGGGGGGGCTAAGGTACTTC.

The V and J genes are TRBV4-1 and TRBJ1-5; possibly TRBD1 for D (5 bases). The CDR3 has 16 residues. Per germline, CDR1 MGHRA and CDR2 YSYEKL. Trimming took 1 base from V and 2 from J, leaving 12 bases between them. The CDR3 is CASSQASGRGNQPQHF. In nucleotides, the CDR3 is TGCGCCAGCAGCCAAGCTTCCGGCAGGGGCAATCAGCCCCAGCATTTT.

The chain is built from TRBV9 and TRBJ2-1, with a tentative D call TRBD1 (6 bases). The V gene lost 4 bases and the J gene lost 0 bases, with 17 bases spanning the gap. Germline CDR1 reads SGDLS; CDR2 reads YYNGEE. The CDR3 runs to 17 residues. CDR3 sequence: CASSLGWGPSSYNEQFF. The CDR3 nucleotides read TGTGCCAGCAGCCTAGGGTGGGGGCCAAGCTCCTACAATGAGCAGTTCTTC.

The chain joins TRBV19 to TRBJ2-5; 8 positions match TRBD1. The J call may be wrong; the DNA end is better matched by TRBJ2-7. The CDR3 loop spans 15 amino acids. Germline V gene lookup returns CDR1 LNHDA and CDR2 SQIVND (reference sequence). CDR3: CASSMSGGRSYEQYF. CDR3 sequence (DNA): TGTGCCAGTAGTATGTCAGGGGGCCGAAGTTACGAGCAGTACTTC.

The genes are TRBV28 and TRBJ2-1; 10 nucleotides line up with TRBD2. The junction had 5 bases not matched to a gene; V was cut back by 4 bases and J by 8 bases. CDR3 length: 14 residues. Germline V lookup: CDR1 MDHEN, CDR2 SYDVKM. The CDR3 is CASSSSGTSDEQFF. The CDR3 DNA follows: TGTGCCAGCAGTTCCTCCGGGACTAGCGATGAGCAGTTCTTC.

The rearrangement joins TRBV5-1 to TRBJ2-5, with 7 bases matching TRBD2. CDR3 length: 11 residues. Per the germline V gene, CDR1 is SGHRS and CDR2 is YFSETQ. V dropped 1 base and J dropped 11; count of bases not matched to a gene: 2. CDR3 in DNA: TGCGCCAGCAGCTTGCGGGAGGAGCAGTACTTC. Its translation: CASSLREEQYF.

J is TRBJ1-1 and V is TRBV7-9, with D possibly matching TRBD1 (5 bases). CDR1 and CDR2 (germline): SEHNR, FQNEAQ (reference sequence). Trimming pared 4 bases from V and 3 bases from J, leaving 12 bases between. The CDR3 spans 14 residues. The DNA of the CDR3 is TGTGCCAGCAGCTGGGGTGACAGATACACTGAAGCTTTCTTT. It encodes CASSWGDRYTEAFF.